The rows below give T cell receptor beta chains drawn from one sample of a study of response to subunit inactivated influenza vaccine. From the RT-PCR reads, TCRdb called clonotypes with MiXCR, one entry per CDR3 protein. The sample lists 700,000 to 900,000 distinct CDR3 sequences; roughly 20% were seen once. Sequenced here: PBMCs from blood, sampled 5 to 6 days after vaccination. Source of these receptors: a man aged 50 to 59 who received an inactivated influenza vaccine. The CDR3 runs from the conserved cysteine through the conserved F or W. The D gene is left open where the match is weak. Rows give clone size only sometimes, using once, few, many, or a class for an expanded clone.

size: -
D: -
J: TRBJ2-7
V: TRBV30
CDR3: CAWSSRGLAYYEQYF
DNA: TGTGCCTGGAGTTCACGGGGGCTAGCGTACTACGAGCAGTACTTC

size: few
D: TRBD1
J: TRBJ1-1
V: TRBV7-9
CDR3: CASSSDRGAGALAEAFF
DNA: TGTGCCAGCAGCTCGGACAGGGGCGCTGGGGCACTGGCTGAAGCTTTCTTT

size: -
D: TRBD1
J: TRBJ2-7
V: TRBV3-1
CDR3: CASSHRTGGEQYF
DNA: TGTGCCAGCAGCCACCGGACAGGGGGAGAGCAGTACTTC

size: many
D: TRBD1
J: TRBJ1-2
V: TRBV12-3/TRBV12-4
CDR3: CASSARTGYGDYGYTF
DNA: TGTGCCAGCAGTGCCCGGACAGGGTACGGGGACTATGGCTACACCTTC

size: -
D: -
J: TRBJ2-1
V: TRBV4-3
CDR3: CASSQGGQGRGEQFF
DNA: TGCGCCAGCAGCCAGGGGGGGCAGGGGAGGGGTGAGCAGTTCTTC

size: -
D: -
J: TRBJ1-2
V: TRBV20-1
CDR3: CSARDNRRKNYGYTF
DNA: TGCAGTGCTAGAGATAACAGGAGAAAAAACTATGGCTACACCTTC

size: -
D: -
J: TRBJ1-1
V: TRBV4-3
CDR3: CASSQRTGGTEAFF
DNA: TGCGCCAGCAGCCAGAGAACAGGTGGAACTGAAGCTTTCTTT

size: few
D: -
J: TRBJ1-1
V: TRBV5-1
CDR3: CASSLAVRNTEAFF
DNA: TGCGCCAGCAGCTTGGCGGTCAGGAACACTGAAGCTTTCTTT

size: few
D: -
J: TRBJ2-3
V: TRBV7-9
CDR3: CASSIRAPDTQYF
DNA: TGTGCCAGCAGCATTAGGGCCCCAGATACGCAGTATTTT

size: -
D: -
J: TRBJ2-7
V: TRBV28
CDR3: CASTAQVRPRDEQYF
DNA: TGTGCCAGCACGGCGCAGGTCAGGCCCAGGGACGAGCAGTACTTC

size: -
D: -
J: TRBJ2-1
V: TRBV7-9
CDR3: CASSSGFNEQFF
DNA: TGTGCCAGCAGCTCCGGCTTTAATGAGCAGTTCTTC

size: many
D: -
J: TRBJ2-6
V: TRBV12-3/TRBV12-4
CDR3: CASTLGGFANVLTF
DNA: TGTGCCAGTACATTGGGGGGCTTTGCCAACGTCCTGACTTTC

size: -
D: TRBD2
J: TRBJ2-7
V: TRBV28
CDR3: CASSLLASGRREQYF
DNA: TGTGCCAGCAGTTTATTGGCTAGCGGGAGGCGGGAGCAGTACTTC

size: -
D: -
J: TRBJ2-5
V: TRBV20-1
CDR3: CSASPGLAQETQYF
DNA: TGCAGTGCTAGCCCCGGACTGGCCCAAGAGACCCAGTACTTC

size: few
D: TRBD1
J: TRBJ1-1
V: TRBV11-2
CDR3: CASSLLGTGNTEAFF
DNA: TGTGCCAGCAGCTTACTCGGGACAGGGAACACTGAAGCTTTCTTT

size: few
D: -
J: TRBJ1-4
V: TRBV7-2
CDR3: CASSLGGGKEKLFF
DNA: TGTGCCAGCAGCTTAGGCGGGGGAAAGGAAAAACTGTTTTTT

size: -
D: TRBD2
J: TRBJ2-3
V: TRBV7-2
CDR3: CASSRRRGGPPDTQYF
DNA: TGTGCCAGCAGCCGAAGGCGGGGGGGCCCCCCAGATACGCAGTATTTT

size: many
D: TRBD1
J: TRBJ2-7
V: TRBV6-5
CDR3: CASSLRQGRHEQYF
DNA: TGTGCCAGCAGTTTGAGACAGGGGCGGCACGAGCAGTACTTC

size: many
D: TRBD2
J: TRBJ2-3
V: TRBV20-1
CDR3: CSASRGSSGDTQYF
DNA: TGCAGTGCTAGTCGCGGGTCTAGCGGAGATACGCAGTATTTT

size: -
D: TRBD2
J: TRBJ2-5
V: TRBV6-1
CDR3: CASTLAGDTETQYF
DNA: TGTGCCAGCACCTTAGCGGGGGATACTGAGACCCAGTACTTC

size: few
D: TRBD1
J: TRBJ2-4
V: TRBV20-1
CDR3: CSARDVSSRTGAYF
DNA: TGCAGTGCTAGAGATGTAAGCTCTAGGACAGGGGCGTACTTC

size: -
D: TRBD2
J: TRBJ2-2
V: TRBV15
CDR3: CATSRDASGGNTGELFF
DNA: TGTGCCACCAGCAGAGATGCTAGCGGGGGGAACACCGGGGAGCTGTTTTTT

size: many
D: -
J: TRBJ2-7
V: TRBV5-1
CDR3: CASSPRVGTYEQYF
DNA: TGCGCCAGCAGCCCCAGGGTGGGAACCTACGAGCAGTACTTC

size: -
D: TRBD2
J: TRBJ2-5
V: TRBV5-1
CDR3: CASSLYASGTQETQYF
DNA: TGCGCCAGCAGCTTGTACGCTAGCGGGACCCAAGAGACCCAGTACTTC

size: many
D: -
J: TRBJ2-1
V: TRBV6-2/TRBV6-3
CDR3: CASSYQRPNEQFF
DNA: TGTGCCAGCAGTTACCAGCGGCCCAATGAGCAGTTCTTC

size: -
D: TRBD1
J: TRBJ1-2
V: TRBV20-1
CDR3: CSAETGVYGYTF
DNA: TGCAGTGCCGAGACAGGGGTGTATGGCTACACCTTC

size: few
D: TRBD1
J: TRBJ2-3
V: TRBV5-8
CDR3: CASSLRQGSGTQYF
DNA: TGTGCCAGCAGCCTCCGACAGGGTTCCGGTACGCAGTATTTT

size: -
D: -
J: TRBJ2-3
V: TRBV20-1
CDR3: CSARGVPHPQYF
DNA: TGCAGTGCTAGAGGAGTTCCCCACCCGCAGTATTTT

size: -
D: -
J: TRBJ2-5
V: TRBV5-8
CDR3: CASSDRETQYF
DNA: TGTGCCAGCAGCGACCGAGAGACCCAGTACTTC

size: -
D: -
J: TRBJ2-5
V: TRBV25-1
CDR3: CASRLGGRETQYF
DNA: TGTGCCAGCAGACTCGGGGGACGAGAGACCCAGTACTTC

size: few
D: -
J: TRBJ2-1
V: TRBV12-3/TRBV12-4
CDR3: CASSPGGSGGRGEQFF
DNA: TGTGCCAGCAGTCCCGGCGGTTCTGGGGGACGAGGTGAGCAGTTCTTC

size: -
D: -
J: TRBJ2-2
V: TRBV6-5
CDR3: CASSYSIGPGTGELFF
DNA: TGTGCCAGCAGTTACTCGATTGGGCCGGGCACCGGGGAGCTGTTTTTT

size: few
D: -
J: TRBJ2-7
V: TRBV6-1
CDR3: CASRENPRGGPSTEQYF
DNA: TGTGCCAGCAGGGAGAATCCCAGGGGAGGCCCCTCTACGGAGCAGTACTTC

size: once
D: TRBD2
J: TRBJ2-7
V: TRBV28
CDR3: CASSPQGLAGEQYF
DNA: TGTGCCAGCAGTCCCCAGGGACTAGCGGGAGAGCAGTACTTC

size: -
D: TRBD1
J: TRBJ1-2
V: TRBV7-9
CDR3: CASSLGQGARYGYTF
DNA: TGTGCCAGCAGCTTAGGTCAGGGGGCGCGGTATGGCTACACCTTC

size: -
D: TRBD1
J: TRBJ2-6
V: TRBV7-9
CDR3: CASSTGTGVIGANVLTF
DNA: TGTGCCAGCAGCACCGGGACAGGTGTTATTGGGGCCAACGTCCTGACTTTC

size: -
D: -
J: TRBJ2-1
V: TRBV27
CDR3: CASSFLREKQFF
DNA: TGTGCCAGCAGTTTCCTTCGCGAGAAACAGTTCTTC

size: few
D: TRBD1
J: TRBJ2-3
V: TRBV20-1
CDR3: CSASDRVLTDTQYF
DNA: TGCAGTGCCTCTGACAGGGTGCTCACAGATACGCAGTATTTT

size: few
D: -
J: TRBJ2-4
V: TRBV30
CDR3: CAWSAGDGLAKNIQYF
DNA: TGTGCCTGGAGTGCAGGGGACGGTCTAGCCAAAAACATTCAGTACTTC

size: few
D: -
J: TRBJ2-7
V: TRBV20-1
CDR3: CSARDRGHYEQYF
DNA: TGCAGTGCTAGAGATCGCGGCCACTACGAGCAGTACTTC

size: -
D: -
J: TRBJ2-4
V: TRBV25-1
CDR3: CASSGSERIQYF
DNA: TGTGCCAGCAGTGGCTCAGAACGCATTCAGTACTTC

size: -
D: TRBD1
J: TRBJ2-5
V: TRBV6-1
CDR3: CASGDRATSASEYF
DNA: TGTGCCAGCGGGGACAGGGCAACGTCGGCCTCCGAGTACTTC